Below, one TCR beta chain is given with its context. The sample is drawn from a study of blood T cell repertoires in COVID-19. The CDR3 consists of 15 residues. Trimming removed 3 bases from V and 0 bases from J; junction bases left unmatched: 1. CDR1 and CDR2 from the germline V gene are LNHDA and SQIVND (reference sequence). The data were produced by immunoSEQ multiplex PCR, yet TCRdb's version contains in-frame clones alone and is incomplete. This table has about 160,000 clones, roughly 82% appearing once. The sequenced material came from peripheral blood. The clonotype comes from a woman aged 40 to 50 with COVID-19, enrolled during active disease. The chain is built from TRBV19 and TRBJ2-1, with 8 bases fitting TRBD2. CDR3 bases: TGTGCCAGTAGTATCAGCGGGAGCTCCTACAATGAGCAGTTCTTC. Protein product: CASSISGSSYNEQFF.